These T cell receptor beta chains were read from a single sample in a study of T-cell reconstitution after alpha-beta-depleted transplantation in children. TCRdb used MiXCR to reprocess the PCR reads, holding one entry per CDR3 protein. The sample has 380,000 or so distinct CDR3 sequences, less than 15% seen once. The specimen comprised PBMCs, sampled from the stem cell graft. These receptors came from a human donor who donated a stem cell graft to a child with Fanconi anemia. Both conserved end residues are part of each CDR3. The order of the fields is clone size, J gene, D gene, V gene, CDR3 protein, CDR3 DNA. The D gene is left open where the match is weak. Only part of the rows carry a size: once, few, many, or a class if the clone is expanded.

abundance: .
j_gene: TRBJ2-7
d_gene: .
v_gene: TRBV7-9
CDR3aa: CASSLRESFGYEQYF
CDR3nt: TGTGCCAGCAGCTTACGTGAGAGTTTTGGCTACGAGCAGTACTTC

abundance: .
j_gene: TRBJ1-2
d_gene: TRBD1
v_gene: TRBV11-2
CDR3aa: CASSEATGDNYGYTF
CDR3nt: TGTGCCAGCAGCGAAGCCACAGGGGATAACTATGGCTACACCTTC

abundance: .
j_gene: TRBJ2-6
d_gene: TRBD1
v_gene: TRBV12-5
CDR3aa: CASGLGPGTGSSGANVLTF
CDR3nt: TGTGCTAGTGGTTTGGGACCCGGGACAGGTTCTAGTGGGGCCAACGTCCTGACTTTC

abundance: many
j_gene: TRBJ2-2
d_gene: .
v_gene: TRBV4-3
CDR3aa: CASSQVRDNTGELFF
CDR3nt: TGCGCCAGCAGCCAAGTCAGAGACAACACCGGGGAGCTGTTTTTT

abundance: .
j_gene: TRBJ1-6
d_gene: .
v_gene: TRBV10-3
CDR3aa: CAIMVREDLDNSPLHF
CDR3nt: TGTGCCATCATGGTTCGCGAAGACTTGGATAATTCACCCCTCCACTTT

abundance: many
j_gene: TRBJ1-1
d_gene: .
v_gene: TRBV7-7
CDR3aa: CASNQRQWLPEAFF
CDR3nt: TGTGCTAGCAACCAAAGACAGTGGTTACCTGAAGCTTTCTTT

abundance: few
j_gene: TRBJ1-2
d_gene: .
v_gene: TRBV4-3
CDR3aa: CASSQDSRSNGYTF
CDR3nt: TGCGCCAGCAGCCAAGATTCACGAAGTAACGGCTACACCTTC

abundance: .
j_gene: TRBJ1-5
d_gene: TRBD1
v_gene: TRBV25-1
CDR3aa: CASSGSGQGNQPQHF
CDR3nt: TGTGCCAGCAGTGGATCGGGACAGGGGAATCAGCCCCAGCATTTT

abundance: .
j_gene: TRBJ2-3
d_gene: .
v_gene: TRBV18
CDR3aa: CASSPQDTQYF
CDR3nt: TGTGCCAGCTCACCACAAGATACGCAGTATTTT

abundance: .
j_gene: TRBJ1-1
d_gene: .
v_gene: TRBV29-1
CDR3aa: CSVAGGNTEAFF
CDR3nt: TGCAGCGTTGCAGGTGGTAACACTGAAGCTTTCTTT

abundance: .
j_gene: TRBJ1-2
d_gene: .
v_gene: TRBV7-2
CDR3aa: CASSSGSTRYGYTF
CDR3nt: TGTGCCAGCAGCTCCGGGTCCACGCGCTATGGCTACACCTTC

abundance: .
j_gene: TRBJ1-3
d_gene: .
v_gene: TRBV9
CDR3aa: CASSVTGSSLSGNTIYF
CDR3nt: TGTGCCAGCAGCGTGACGGGGTCCTCACTCTCTGGAAACACCATATATTTT

abundance: many
j_gene: TRBJ2-3
d_gene: TRBD1
v_gene: TRBV28
CDR3aa: CATRTGATDTQYF
CDR3nt: TGTGCCACCAGGACAGGGGCAACAGATACGCAGTATTTT

abundance: .
j_gene: TRBJ2-3
d_gene: .
v_gene: TRBV7-9
CDR3aa: CASSLASRGDTQYF
CDR3nt: TGTGCCAGCAGCTTAGCTAGTCGGGGCGATACGCAGTATTTT

abundance: many
j_gene: TRBJ1-1
d_gene: .
v_gene: TRBV20-1
CDR3aa: CSAPKGSSTEAFF
CDR3nt: TGCAGTGCCCCGAAGGGGTCCAGCACTGAAGCTTTCTTT

abundance: few
j_gene: TRBJ1-5
d_gene: .
v_gene: TRBV12-3/TRBV12-4
CDR3aa: CASSPGTLTQHF
CDR3nt: TGTGCCAGCAGTCCCGGGACCTTGACCCAGCATTTT

abundance: many
j_gene: TRBJ1-1
d_gene: .
v_gene: TRBV5-8
CDR3aa: CAGDDGVDEAFF
CDR3nt: TGTGCCGGCGATGACGGGGTTGATGAAGCTTTCTTT

abundance: few
j_gene: TRBJ1-5
d_gene: .
v_gene: TRBV10-3
CDR3aa: CAIATDPSNQPQHF
CDR3nt: TGTGCCATCGCAACGGATCCTAGCAATCAGCCCCAGCATTTT

abundance: many
j_gene: TRBJ2-2
d_gene: .
v_gene: TRBV7-9
CDR3aa: CASSQARSANTGELFF
CDR3nt: TGTGCCAGCAGCCAAGCCCGGTCAGCGAACACCGGGGAGCTGTTTTTT

abundance: few
j_gene: TRBJ2-5
d_gene: TRBD1
v_gene: TRBV29-1
CDR3aa: CSVAPGTGRETQYF
CDR3nt: TGCAGCGTTGCTCCAGGGACAGGGCGAGAGACCCAGTACTTC

abundance: few
j_gene: TRBJ2-2
d_gene: TRBD1
v_gene: TRBV5-5
CDR3aa: CASSSRGQGAGELFF
CDR3nt: TGTGCCAGCAGCTCCAGGGGGCAAGGAGCCGGGGAGCTGTTTTTT

abundance: many
j_gene: TRBJ2-3
d_gene: .
v_gene: TRBV29-1
CDR3aa: CAVGEVKTDTQYF
CDR3nt: TGCGCCGTCGGGGAGGTCAAAACAGATACGCAGTATTTT

abundance: .
j_gene: TRBJ2-1
d_gene: TRBD2
v_gene: TRBV3-1
CDR3aa: CASSQVVVIAGGIYNEQFF
CDR3nt: TGTGCCAGCAGCCAAGTGGTAGTCATAGCGGGGGGCATCTACAATGAGCAGTTCTTC

abundance: .
j_gene: TRBJ2-7
d_gene: TRBD2
v_gene: TRBV7-2
CDR3aa: CASSLSGGYTHEQYF
CDR3nt: TGTGCCAGCAGCCTTAGCGGGGGGTATACCCACGAGCAGTACTTC

abundance: .
j_gene: TRBJ1-3
d_gene: .
v_gene: TRBV3-1
CDR3aa: CASSPEILWAGNTIYF
CDR3nt: TGTGCCAGCAGCCCTGAGATCCTGTGGGCTGGAAACACCATATATTTT

abundance: .
j_gene: TRBJ1-1
d_gene: .
v_gene: TRBV11-2
CDR3aa: CASGQGLNTEAFF
CDR3nt: TGTGCCAGCGGACAAGGATTAAACACTGAAGCTTTCTTT

abundance: few
j_gene: TRBJ2-3
d_gene: TRBD2
v_gene: TRBV7-2
CDR3aa: CASSYLAGADTQYF
CDR3nt: TGTGCCAGCAGCTATCTAGCGGGGGCAGATACGCAGTATTTT

abundance: few
j_gene: TRBJ2-3
d_gene: TRBD2
v_gene: TRBV20-1
CDR3aa: CSASERGGTDTQYF
CDR3nt: TGCAGTGCTAGTGAGCGGGGGGGCACAGATACGCAGTATTTT

abundance: many
j_gene: TRBJ2-5
d_gene: .
v_gene: TRBV29-1
CDR3aa: CSVGDTQETQYF
CDR3nt: TGCAGCGTTGGGGACACCCAAGAGACCCAGTACTTC

abundance: few
j_gene: TRBJ2-6
d_gene: .
v_gene: TRBV5-6
CDR3aa: CASEGTPSGANVLTF
CDR3nt: TGTGCCAGCGAGGGGACACCCTCTGGGGCCAACGTCCTGACTTTC

abundance: .
j_gene: TRBJ2-3
d_gene: .
v_gene: TRBV7-2
CDR3aa: CASSLVEADTQYF
CDR3nt: TGTGCCAGCAGCTTAGTGGAGGCGGATACGCAGTATTTT

abundance: .
j_gene: TRBJ2-5
d_gene: .
v_gene: TRBV6-5
CDR3aa: CASSYSQVQQETQYF
CDR3nt: TGTGCCAGCAGTTACTCCCAGGTTCAACAAGAGACCCAGTACTTC

abundance: many
j_gene: TRBJ1-5
d_gene: .
v_gene: TRBV5-1
CDR3aa: CASSLDSYSNQPQHF
CDR3nt: TGCGCCAGCAGCTTGGACAGTTATAGCAATCAGCCCCAGCATTTT

abundance: few
j_gene: TRBJ2-1
d_gene: .
v_gene: TRBV4-3
CDR3aa: CASSQVNGGGPNEQFF
CDR3nt: TGCGCCAGCAGCCAAGTTAACGGGGGAGGCCCCAATGAGCAGTTCTTC

abundance: .
j_gene: TRBJ1-1
d_gene: .
v_gene: TRBV6-1
CDR3aa: CASTLGWAEAFF
CDR3nt: TGTGCCAGCACCCTCGGGTGGGCTGAAGCTTTCTTT

abundance: few
j_gene: TRBJ2-7
d_gene: TRBD2
v_gene: TRBV7-2
CDR3aa: CASSVDRRGVLYEQYF
CDR3nt: TGTGCCAGCAGCGTTGATAGACGGGGGGTTCTCTACGAGCAGTACTTC

abundance: .
j_gene: TRBJ2-3
d_gene: .
v_gene: TRBV7-9
CDR3aa: CASKSGLTDTQYF
CDR3nt: TGTGCCAGCAAAAGCGGTCTCACAGATACGCAGTATTTT

abundance: .
j_gene: TRBJ2-5
d_gene: TRBD1
v_gene: TRBV7-7
CDR3aa: CASSSLGQGTQETQYF
CDR3nt: TGTGCTAGCAGCAGTTTGGGACAGGGGACCCAAGAGACCCAGTACTTC

abundance: many
j_gene: TRBJ2-7
d_gene: .
v_gene: TRBV7-2
CDR3aa: CASSATSGLWEQYF
CDR3nt: TGTGCCAGCAGCGCCACCTCCGGGCTCTGGGAGCAGTACTTC

abundance: .
j_gene: TRBJ2-1
d_gene: .
v_gene: TRBV29-1
CDR3aa: CSVEDGNEQFF
CDR3nt: TGCAGCGTTGAAGACGGCAATGAGCAGTTCTTC

abundance: once
j_gene: TRBJ2-1
d_gene: TRBD1
v_gene: TRBV11-3
CDR3aa: CASSLYGQGAPNEQFF
CDR3nt: TGTGCCAGCAGCCTATACGGACAGGGGGCCCCAAATGAGCAGTTCTTC

abundance: many
j_gene: TRBJ2-3
d_gene: TRBD2
v_gene: TRBV10-3
CDR3aa: CAISEHGGEQYF
CDR3nt: TGTGCCATCAGTGAGCACGGGGGGGAGCAGTATTTT

abundance: .
j_gene: TRBJ1-2
d_gene: .
v_gene: TRBV29-1
CDR3aa: CSSFQGFGYTF
CDR3nt: TGCAGCTCATTCCAGGGTTTTGGCTACACCTTC

abundance: .
j_gene: TRBJ2-3
d_gene: TRBD2
v_gene: TRBV12-3/TRBV12-4
CDR3aa: CASSPWEGGTDTQYF
CDR3nt: TGTGCCAGCAGCCCCTGGGAGGGTGGTACAGATACGCAGTATTTT

abundance: many
j_gene: TRBJ2-1
d_gene: TRBD1
v_gene: TRBV29-1
CDR3aa: CSSGQGANEQFF
CDR3nt: TGCAGCTCCGGACAGGGGGCGAATGAGCAGTTCTTC

abundance: .
j_gene: TRBJ2-1
d_gene: TRBD1
v_gene: TRBV5-1
CDR3aa: CASSRQGAHNEQFF
CDR3nt: TGCGCCAGCAGCAGACAGGGGGCCCACAATGAGCAGTTCTTC

abundance: .
j_gene: TRBJ1-1
d_gene: .
v_gene: TRBV7-8
CDR3aa: CASSSTAKAGAFF
CDR3nt: TGTGCCAGCAGCTCGACTGCCAAAGCTGGGGCTTTCTTT

abundance: many
j_gene: TRBJ1-2
d_gene: .
v_gene: TRBV27
CDR3aa: CASSLRSNYGYTF
CDR3nt: TGTGCCAGCAGTTTGCGGAGTAACTATGGCTACACCTTC

abundance: .
j_gene: TRBJ1-1
d_gene: .
v_gene: TRBV11-1
CDR3aa: CASNFNQEAFF
CDR3nt: TGTGCCAGCAACTTTAACCAGGAAGCTTTCTTT

abundance: few
j_gene: TRBJ1-1
d_gene: .
v_gene: TRBV18
CDR3aa: CASSPWGQNTEAFF
CDR3nt: TGTGCCAGCTCACCCTGGGGACAGAACACTGAAGCTTTCTTT

abundance: .
j_gene: TRBJ2-3
d_gene: TRBD2
v_gene: TRBV5-1
CDR3aa: CASSLWLAGDTQYF
CDR3nt: TGCGCCAGCAGCTTGTGGCTAGCGGGTGATACGCAGTATTTT